This TCR beta chain was recovered during a study of shared clonotypes between healthy human individuals. In the study overall: Donor ages ranged 18 to 49 years: a couple of women, a few men. Three CD4 naive, three CD4 memory, two CD8 naive and one CD8 memory plate were used per donor.

In the case of this clone: Its antigen is unknown. Other DNA sequences from this sample encode an identical CDR3 as well.

Study outcomes and limitations: Naive subsets typically showed greater estimated richness than memory subsets.

Trimming pared 2 bases from V and 4 bases from J, leaving 5 bases between. CDR1 MDHEN and CDR2 SYDVKM come from the germline V gene. The CDR3 is 12 amino acids. Generated by immunoSEQ multiplex PCR, the TCRdb table keeps only in-frame clones and is missing some. Altogether around 2.5 million clones are present, approximately 93% being singletons, with the ten largest covering 0.36%. The chain uses TRBV28 and TRBJ1-2; D uncertain. The TCR originated in a man younger than 35 in good health. Some clones in this sample may be carry-over from other donors' samples. The sequenced material came from naive CD4+ T cells from PBMCs. Subset given: CD45RA+ positively selected. CDR3 sequence: CASSLRSYGYTF. The DNA of the CDR3 is TGTGCCAGCAGTTTACGTAGCTATGGCTACACCTTC.